Sequencing of this TCR beta chain was carried out in a study of CD8+ T cells in alopecia areata. Specified treatment: oral pan-JAK inhibitor, 5-10 mg twice daily. The sorting of PBMCs gave CD4+ and CD8+ T cells. This clone has just a few counts. Its antigen is currently unknown. After isolation, RNA underwent reverse transcription to generate cDNA as the sequencing template. The protocol was immunoSEQ multiplex PCR, while the TCRdb copy is restricted to in-frame clones and leaves out a portion. Found here are 130,000 to 150,000 clones, roughly 82% of them singletons; the top ten hold about 25%. Trimming pared 1 base from V and 0 bases from J, leaving 1 base between. The germline V gene has CDR1 SGHRS and CDR2 YFSETQ. This CDR3 is 12 amino acids long. Study results and caveats: Tofacitinib significantly brought down scalp clonality and expanded CD8+ clones among top 100. A great number of expanded lesional clones endured in scalp and blood during tofacitinib. Any link of baseline CD8+ expansion to response, resting on one nonresponder, remains uncertain.

This clonotype was obtained from a human donor with alopecia areata. The genes are TRBV5-1 and TRBJ2-5, with no clear D. The starting material was CD8+ T cells sorted from blood, obtained at week 4, from a patient treated with tofacitinib. The CDR3 DNA sequence: TGCGCCAGCAGCTTGTACCAAGAGACCCAGTACTTC. Translation: CASSLYQETQYF.